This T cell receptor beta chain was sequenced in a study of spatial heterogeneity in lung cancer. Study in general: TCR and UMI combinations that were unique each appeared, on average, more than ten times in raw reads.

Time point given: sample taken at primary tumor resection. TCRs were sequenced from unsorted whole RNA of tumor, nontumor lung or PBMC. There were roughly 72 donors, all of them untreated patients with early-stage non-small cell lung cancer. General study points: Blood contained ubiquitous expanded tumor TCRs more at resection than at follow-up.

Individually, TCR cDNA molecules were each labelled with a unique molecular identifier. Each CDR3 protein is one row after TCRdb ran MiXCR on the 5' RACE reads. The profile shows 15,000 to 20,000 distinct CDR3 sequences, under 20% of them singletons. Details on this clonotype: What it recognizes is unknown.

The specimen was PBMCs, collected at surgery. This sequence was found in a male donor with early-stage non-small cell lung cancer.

Written as DNA, the CDR3 is TGTGCCAGCAGCTCCGGGTCCCCCGGTGGCTACACCTTC. This sequence encodes CASSSGSPGGYTF. The J gene is TRBJ1-2, the V gene TRBV5-6; D gene uncertain. There are 13 residues in the CDR3. Per the germline V gene, CDR1 is SGHDT and CDR2 is YYEEEE. V was pared by 3 bases and J by 7 bases, with 13 bases between.